This TCR beta chain was recorded in a study of blood T cell repertoires in COVID-19. Background on the study: Italy, Spain and the United States were the sources of the convalescent and acute COVID-19 samples.

V shed 3 bases and J 2 bases; nucleotides not matched to a gene: 6. Germline CDR1 is LGHNA and CDR2 is YNFKEQ. This CDR3 is 16 amino acids long. As handled by the study authors: Amplification with reference gene primers provided the estimates of nucleated cell counts. Sequencing was performed with immunoSEQ multiplex PCR; in TCRdb, only in-frame clones are kept and a portion is missing. V and J calls and clone size are copied from that table; D and trimming were computed from the DNA. The sample records approximately 40,000 clones, roughly 87% being singletons. The rearrangement uses TRBV4-2 and TRBJ2-2, with TRBD2 matching 7 bases. Sequenced sample: peripheral blood. The TCR originated in a man aged 55 to 69 with acute or convalescent COVID-19. The chain's CDR3 is CASSHPASGNTGELFF. The CDR3 DNA is TGTGCCAGCAGCCACCCGGCTAGCGGCAACACCGGGGAGCTGTTTTTT.